The 20 T cell receptor beta chains reported below all come from one sample, sequenced in a study of Graves' ophthalmopathy and Graves' hyperthyroidism. Researchers took RNA transcripts and amplified TCR beta CDR3 regions from them. RT-PCR was first run with HTBI primers, then multiplex PCR in a second round. MiXCR, applied by TCRdb to the multiplex PCR reads, yields one record per CDR3 protein. The table shows 500,000 to 800,000 distinct CDR3 sequences, with just over 40% occurring only once. Material: peripheral blood. The receptor set was obtained from an adult man with Graves' ophthalmopathy.

At least ten counts were recorded for this clonotype. The chain is built from TRBV10-3 and TRBJ1-6, with 7 bases identical to TRBD1. Germline V gene sequence: CDR1 ENHRY, CDR2 SYGVKD. The V and J ends lost 3 bases and 8 bases, in that order; junction bases with no gene match: 7. The CDR3 is 15 amino acids. The CDR3 nucleotides read TGTGCCATCAGTGAATTTCAGGGGGTTGATTCACCCCTCCACTTT. Translation: CAISEFQGVDSPLHF.

This clonotype has only one observation. V gene TRBV14 combines with J gene TRBJ2-3; D tentatively reads TRBD1 or TRBD2 (5 bases each). Germline CDR1 and CDR2: SGHDN and FVKESK. V lost 4 bases and J lost 4, with 15 bases in between. This CDR3 is built from 15 residues. The CDR3 DNA follows: TGTGCCAGCAGCCCTGGGGGACGGAAGGCAGATACGCAGTATTTT. This sequence encodes CASSPGGRKADTQYF.

The table lists this clonotype with many counts. V gene TRBV2 combines with J gene TRBJ2-5; 7 bases agree with TRBD1. The V and J ends lost 7 bases and 2 bases, in that order; junction bases with no gene match: 4. Per the germline V gene, CDR1 is SNHLY and CDR2 is FYNNEI. CDR3 length: 13 residues. In DNA, the CDR3 is TGTGCCAGCACGAAGGGACAGCAAGAGACCCAGTACTTC. Translation gives CASTKGQQETQYF.

This clonotype showed up many times. The gene calls are TRBV9 and TRBJ1-6; D might be TRBD1 (5 bases). Deletions cut 4 bases from V and 5 bases from J, with 10 bases between. Germline-derived CDR1 and CDR2 are SGDLS and YYNGEE. This CDR3 contains 14 residues. CDR3 sequence reads: CASSPGRDNSPLHF. For the CDR3, the DNA is TGTGCCAGCAGCCCGGGCAGGGATAATTCACCCCTCCACTTT.

The J gene is TRBJ1-1, the V gene TRBV12-3 or TRBV12-4, with a weak D call TRBD1 (5 bases). This CDR3 comprises 16 residues. V lost 5 bases and J 0 bases, leaving 16 bases between the germline ends. The CDR3 is CASSGPGGLMNTEAFF. Written as DNA, the CDR3 is TGTGCCAGCAGTGGCCCCGGGGGACTCATGAACACTGAAGCTTTCTTT.

This clonotype was observed a few times. One junction end does not reproduce the germline sequence, and a read error may be involved. This chain joins TRBV10-3 and TRBJ1-2; D is undetermined. Germline lookup yields CDR1 ENHRY and CDR2 SYGVKD. CDR3 length: 15 amino acids. CDR3 sequence: CASSYSIGLTYGYTF. As DNA, the CDR3 is TGTGCCAGCAGTTACTCGATAGGCTTAACCTATGGCTACACCTTC.

This clonotype was recorded many times. The chain has TRBV2 and TRBJ2-2, with 7 bases aligning to TRBD1. The ends lost 7 bases at V and 3 bases at J; junction bases unmatched: 8. The CDR3 length is 15 residues. The germline V gene has CDR1 SNHLY and CDR2 FYNNEI. Here the CDR3 reads CASTIRGYHTGELFF. The CDR3 nucleotides are TGTGCCAGCACCATCAGGGGGTATCACACCGGGGAGCTGTTTTTT.

Regarding this clonotype: Compared with germline, one end of the junction differs, possibly owing to a read error. This rearrangement joins TRBV9 to TRBJ1-4; no clear D gene. The CDR3 is 15 amino acids. Germline CDR1 reads SGDLS; CDR2 reads YYNGEE. CDR3 in DNA: TGCGCCAGCAGCTGGGCGGGTGCGGCTAATGAAAAACTGTTTTTT. The encoded protein is CASSWAGAANEKLFF.

This sequence joins TRBV19 and TRBJ1-4; 8 bases fit TRBD1. The CDR3 extends over 13 amino acids. Germline CDR1 reads LNHDA; CDR2 reads SQIVND (reference sequence). J was trimmed by 6 bases and V by 6 bases; bases with no gene match: 3. CDR3 bases: TGTGCCAGTAGACCGGACAGGGATGAAAAACTGTTTTTT. Translation: CASRPDRDEKLFF.

There are many counts of this clonotype. This sequence joins TRBV14 and TRBJ2-2, with D uncertain. V lost 4 bases and J lost 6, with 15 bases in between. The CDR3 runs to 15 residues. Germline values: CDR1 SGHDN, CDR2 FVKESK. CDR3 sequence (DNA): TGTGCCAGCAGCCTAGGACCAGCCGTCGCCGGGGAGCTGTTTTTT. It specifies CASSLGPAVAGELFF.

This clonotype came up many times. The J gene is TRBJ1-1, the V gene TRBV29-1; the D gene is possibly TRBD1 (5 bases). V was shortened by 7 bases and J by 6 bases, with 12 bases between the two germline ends. Germline V lookup: CDR1 SQVTM, CDR2 ANQGSEA. The CDR3 is made up of 11 amino acids. For the CDR3, the DNA is TGCAGCGGGGGGGTTAACGCTGAAGCTTTCTTT. It specifies CSGGVNAEAFF. Drawing the rest from reference TRBV29-1 and TRBJ1-1, the complete variable domain is SAVISQKPSRDICQRGTSLTIQCQVDSQVTMMFWYRQQPGQSLTLIATANQGSEATYESGFVIDKFPISRPNLTFSTLTVSNMSPEDSSIYLCSGGVNAEAFFGQGTRLTVV.

Ten or more counts support this clonotype. V gene TRBV20-1 combines with J gene TRBJ1-5; D is possibly TRBD1 (5 bases). This CDR3 comprises 13 residues. Trimming cost V 3 bases and J 0 bases, with 6 bases left between them. Germline V gene data show CDR1 as DFQATT and CDR2 as SNEGSKA (reference sequence). The CDR3 sequence: CSARGGSNQPQHF. CDR3 DNA: TGCAGTGCTAGGGGGGGTAGCAATCAGCCCCAGCATTTT.

V is TRBV13 and J is TRBJ2-7; 9 bases align to TRBD2. This CDR3 comprises 17 residues. V was clipped by 5 bases and J by 0 bases; unmatched bases: 11. Germline CDR1 is PRHDT and CDR2 is FYEKMQ (reference sequence). The CDR3 sequence is CASSQLSWTSDSYEQYF. The CDR3 DNA follows: TGTGCCAGCAGCCAACTATCCTGGACTAGCGACTCCTACGAGCAGTACTTC.

This clonotype was counted many times. This chain uses TRBV7-8 with TRBJ1-1; D is uncertain. V was pared by 4 bases and J by 3 bases, with 18 bases between. Per the germline V gene, CDR1 is SGHVS and CDR2 is FQNEAQ. This CDR3 comprises 16 residues. CDR3 amino acids: CASSYTSGRGDTEAFF. The CDR3 DNA reads TGTGCCAGCAGCTACACCTCCGGGCGCGGGGACACTGAAGCTTTCTTT.

The sample holds many counts of this clonotype. This chain joins TRBV7-2 and TRBJ2-7, with a weak D call TRBD2 (6 bases). Germline values: CDR1 SGHTA, CDR2 FQGNSA. Trimming took off 3 bases at V and 7 bases at J, with 10 bases between the two ends. The CDR3 runs to 12 residues. The CDR3 region is CASSFSRGEQYF. The CDR3, as DNA: TGTGCCAGCAGCTTCTCGCGGGGTGAGCAGTACTTC.

This clonotype has a count of ten or more. This chain links TRBV4-2 with TRBJ2-5; D is uncertain. The ends were cut back, 0 bases at V and 4 bases at J, with 6 bases in the middle. This CDR3 region has 13 residues. Germline CDR1 and CDR2: LGHNA and YNFKEQ. CDR3 sequence (DNA): TGTGCCAGCAGCCAAGAGCCGGGAGAGACCCAGTACTTC. It yields the protein CASSQEPGETQYF.

The CDR3, as DNA: TGCGCCAGCAGACAGGTTAGCGATTCACCCCTCCACTTT. Protein product: CASRQVSDSPLHF. The chain couples TRBV5-1 to TRBJ1-6, with D perhaps TRBD1 (5 bases). The germline V and J ends were trimmed by 5 bases and 8 bases, with 11 bases remaining between them. The CDR3 has 13 amino acids. CDR1 is SGHRS and CDR2 is YFSETQ in the germline V gene.

V is TRBV25-1 and J is TRBJ1-1; perhaps TRBD1 as D (5 bases). The CDR3 extends over 14 amino acids. Trimming left V 10 bases short and J 8 bases short, with 23 bases between. Per the germline V gene, CDR1 is MGHDK and CDR2 is SYGVNS. In DNA, the CDR3 is TGTGCCAACAGCCCCCTCGGAGGGCGGGGCGAAGCTTTCTTT. Its translation: CANSPLGGRGEAFF. Combining the CDR3 with reference TRBV25-1 and TRBJ1-1 gives the whole variable domain EADIYQTPRYLVIGTGKKITLECSQTMGHDKMYWYQQDPGMELHLIHYSYGVNSTEKGDLSSESTVSRIRTEHFPLTLESARPSHTSQYLCANSPLGGRGEAFFGQGTRLTVV.

In nucleotides, the CDR3 is TGTGCCAGCAGTTTGTTCGGGAGCTCCTACGAGCAGTACTTC. Translated, it gives CASSLFGSSYEQYF. This chain joins TRBV27 and TRBJ2-7; possibly TRBD2 for D (6 bases). Germline CDR1 and CDR2: MNHEY and SMNVEV (reference sequence). The CDR3 totals 14 residues. V lost 3 bases to trimming and J lost 0 bases, with 9 bases between them.

This clonotype was observed a few times. The chain employs TRBV10-3 and TRBJ2-7, with D maybe TRBD2 (5 bases). The J call may be in error: the DNA end matches TRBJ2-1 better. Germline lookup yields CDR1 ENHRY and CDR2 SYGVKD. CDR3 length: 12 amino acids. CDR3 bases: TGTGCCATCAGTGAGGGGAGCAATGAGCAGTTCTTC. This translates into CAISEGSNEQFF.